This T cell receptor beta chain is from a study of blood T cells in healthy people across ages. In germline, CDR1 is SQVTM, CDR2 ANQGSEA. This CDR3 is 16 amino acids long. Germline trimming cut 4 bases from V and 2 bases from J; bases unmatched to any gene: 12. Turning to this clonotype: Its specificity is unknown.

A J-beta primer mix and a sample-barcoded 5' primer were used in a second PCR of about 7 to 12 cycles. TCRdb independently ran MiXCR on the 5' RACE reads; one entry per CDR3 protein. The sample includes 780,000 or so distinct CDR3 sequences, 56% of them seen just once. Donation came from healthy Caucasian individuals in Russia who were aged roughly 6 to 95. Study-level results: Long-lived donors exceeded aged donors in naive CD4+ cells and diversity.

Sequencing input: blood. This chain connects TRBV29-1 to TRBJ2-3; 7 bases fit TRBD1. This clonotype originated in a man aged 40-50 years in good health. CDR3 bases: TGCAGCGTTGGAGGACCCGAGACAGGGTTCACAGATACGCAGTATTTT. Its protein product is CSVGGPETGFTDTQYF.